These 8 T cell receptor beta chains were sequenced from one sample in a study of vaccination and CD4 T cells after COVID-19. The antigens for these receptors are not known. Time point given: late sampling 161 to 241 days after vaccination in three convalescent patients. This sample's treatment: roughly 10-day PBMC culture with coronavirus spike peptide pools or control peptides (ViraFEST assay). Sequenced with the Oncomine TCR Beta short-read assay was DNA taken from cultured CD4+ T cells. TCRdb redid the calling of the PCR reads with MiXCR, one entry per CDR3 protein. The sample lists about 15,000 distinct CDR3 sequences; about 45% were seen once. The input for sequencing was CD4+ T cells from blood, cultured in vitro, taken about 7 months after SARS-CoV-2 vaccination. The receptors derive from a human donor who had recovered from COVID-19.

CDR3 bases: TGCAGTGCTAGAGACCTGAGGGACGGTGTGGGGGGTAGGGGCTACACCTTC. Encoded protein: CSARDLRDGVGGRGYTF. The chain couples TRBV20-1 to TRBJ1-2; possibly TRBD1 for D (5 bases). The CDR3 is 17 residues long. Trimming shortened V by 0 bases and J by 8 bases, and 25 bases separated the two germline ends. CDR1 DFQATT and CDR2 SNEGSKA come from the germline V gene (reference sequence).

Only one count was recorded for this clonotype. This chain links TRBV20-1 with TRBJ1-2, with 9 bases matching TRBD1. V dropped 1 base and J dropped 3; count of bases not matched to a gene: 0. Germline V lookup: CDR1 DFQATT, CDR2 SNEGSKA (reference sequence). The CDR3 runs to 13 residues. CDR3 loop: CSARGTGDYGYTF. CDR3 sequence (DNA): TGCAGTGCTAGAGGGACAGGGGACTATGGCTACACCTTC.

In its sample, this clonotype was seen a few times. Just one base apart from a much larger clone, this may be a read error. In this CDR3 the conserved last residue, phenylalanine or tryptophan, is missing, so a read error is likely. The CDR3 DNA reads TGTGCCAGCAGCCCCACAGGGCTGCAAGAGACCCAGTACTTA. Translated: CASSPTGLQETQYL. V usage is TRBV7-3 and J usage is TRBJ2-5; maybe TRBD1 (6 bases). From germline, CDR1 is SGHTA and CDR2 FQGTGA. V lost 5 bases to trimming and J lost 2 bases, with 12 bases between them. CDR3 size: 14 residues.

The CDR3: CASTGESETQYF. CDR3 DNA: TGTGCCAGCACGGGGGAATCAGAGACCCAGTACTTC. The chain recombines TRBV2 with TRBJ2-5; a weak D match, TRBD2 (6 bases). Looked up from germline, CDR1 is SNHLY and CDR2 is FYNNEI. This CDR3 region has 12 residues. Trimming cost V 7 bases and J 4 bases, with 10 bases left between them.

This clonotype came up once. The rearrangement links TRBV4-3 to TRBJ1-2; D ambiguous. This CDR3 comprises 13 residues. Deletions cut 0 bases from V and 4 bases from J, with 6 bases between. Per the germline V gene, CDR1 is LGHNA and CDR2 is YSLEER. The CDR3 nucleotides read TGCGCCAGCAGCCAAGAGTACTCCTATGGCTACACCTTC. It codes for CASSQEYSYGYTF.

The V call is TRBV10-3, the J call TRBJ2-1; possible D gene TRBD1, 6 bases. The CDR3 runs 15 residues. Trimming shortened V by 4 bases and J by 2 bases, and 12 bases separated the two germline ends. Germline V gene sequence: CDR1 ENHRY, CDR2 SYGVKD. CDR3 residues: CAISGTEITYNEQFF. DNA of the CDR3: TGTGCCATCAGTGGGACAGAGATAACCTACAATGAGCAGTTCTTC.

This chain links TRBV28 with TRBJ2-1; D unresolved. V lost 5 bases to trimming and J lost 6 bases, with 8 bases between them. The CDR3 spans 12 residues. The V gene's germline CDR1 is MDHEN and CDR2 SYDVKM. The DNA of the CDR3 is TGTGCCAGCAGTACAGTCAGCAATGAGCAGTTCTTC. Its translation: CASSTVSNEQFF.

The V gene is TRBV7-3, the J gene TRBJ2-6; 9 bases agree with TRBD2. V lost 2 bases to trimming and J lost 0 bases; unmatched junction nucleotides: 8. CDR1 is SGHTA, CDR2 FQGTGA, per germline. The CDR3 runs to 19 residues. The chain's CDR3 is CASSLRSLAGNSGANVLTF. As DNA, the CDR3 is TGTGCCAGCAGCTTACGGAGTCTAGCGGGAAACTCTGGGGCCAACGTCCTGACTTTC.